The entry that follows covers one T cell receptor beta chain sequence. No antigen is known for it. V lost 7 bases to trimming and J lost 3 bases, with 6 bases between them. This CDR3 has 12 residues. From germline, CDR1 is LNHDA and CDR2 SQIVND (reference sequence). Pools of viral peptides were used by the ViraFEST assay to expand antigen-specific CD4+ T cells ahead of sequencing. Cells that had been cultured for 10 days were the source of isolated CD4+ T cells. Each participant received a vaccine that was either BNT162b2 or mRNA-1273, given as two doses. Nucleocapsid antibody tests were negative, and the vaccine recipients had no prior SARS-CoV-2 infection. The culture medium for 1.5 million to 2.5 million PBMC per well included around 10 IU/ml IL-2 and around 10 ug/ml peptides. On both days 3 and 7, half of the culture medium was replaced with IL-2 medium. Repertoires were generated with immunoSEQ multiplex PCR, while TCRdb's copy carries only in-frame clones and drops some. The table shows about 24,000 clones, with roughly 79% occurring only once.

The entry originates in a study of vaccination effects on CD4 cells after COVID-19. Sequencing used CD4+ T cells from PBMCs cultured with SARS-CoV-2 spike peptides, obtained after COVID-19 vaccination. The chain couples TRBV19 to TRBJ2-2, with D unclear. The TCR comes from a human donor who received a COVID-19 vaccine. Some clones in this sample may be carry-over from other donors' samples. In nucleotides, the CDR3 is TGTGCCAGTACGCCCGACACCGGGGAGCTGTTTTTT. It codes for CASTPDTGELFF.